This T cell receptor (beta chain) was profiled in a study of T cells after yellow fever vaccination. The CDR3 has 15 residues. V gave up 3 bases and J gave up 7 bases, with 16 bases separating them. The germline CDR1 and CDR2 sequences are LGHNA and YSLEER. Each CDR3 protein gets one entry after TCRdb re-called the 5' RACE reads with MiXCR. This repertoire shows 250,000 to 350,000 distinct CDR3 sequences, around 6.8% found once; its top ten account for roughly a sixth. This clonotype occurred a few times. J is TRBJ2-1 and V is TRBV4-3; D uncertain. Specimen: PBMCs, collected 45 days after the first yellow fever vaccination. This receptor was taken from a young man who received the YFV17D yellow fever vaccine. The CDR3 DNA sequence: TGCGCCAGCAGCCAGGAAGTGCAATGGAAAAATGAGCAGTTCTTC. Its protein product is CASSQEVQWKNEQFF.